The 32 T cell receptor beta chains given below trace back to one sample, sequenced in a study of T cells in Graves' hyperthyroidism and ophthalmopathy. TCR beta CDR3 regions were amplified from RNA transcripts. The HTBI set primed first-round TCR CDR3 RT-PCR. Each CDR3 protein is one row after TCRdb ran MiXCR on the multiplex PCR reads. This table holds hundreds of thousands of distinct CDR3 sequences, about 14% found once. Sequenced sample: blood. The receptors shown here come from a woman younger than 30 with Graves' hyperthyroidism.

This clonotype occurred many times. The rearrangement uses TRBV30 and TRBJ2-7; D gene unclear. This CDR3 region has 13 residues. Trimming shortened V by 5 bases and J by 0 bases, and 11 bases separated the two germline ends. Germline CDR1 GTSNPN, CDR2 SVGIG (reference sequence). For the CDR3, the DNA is TGTGCCTGGGCCAGGCAGAGCTCCTACGAGCAGTACTTC. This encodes CAWARQSSYEQYF.

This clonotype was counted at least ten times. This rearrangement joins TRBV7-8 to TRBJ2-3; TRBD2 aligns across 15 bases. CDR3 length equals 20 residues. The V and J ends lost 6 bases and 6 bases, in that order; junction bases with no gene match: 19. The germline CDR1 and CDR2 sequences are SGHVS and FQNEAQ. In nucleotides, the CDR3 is TGTGCCAGCAGACCCTGGCGGACTAGCGGGAGGGCCGATAGGCCTGATACGCAGTATTTT. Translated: CASRPWRTSGRADRPDTQYF. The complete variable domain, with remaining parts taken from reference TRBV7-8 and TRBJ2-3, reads GAGVSQSPRYKVAKRGQDVALRCDPISGHVSLFWYQQALGQGPEFLTYFQNEAQLDKSGLPSDRFFAERPEGSVSTLKIQRTQQEDSAVYLCASRPWRTSGRADRPDTQYFGPGTRLTVL.

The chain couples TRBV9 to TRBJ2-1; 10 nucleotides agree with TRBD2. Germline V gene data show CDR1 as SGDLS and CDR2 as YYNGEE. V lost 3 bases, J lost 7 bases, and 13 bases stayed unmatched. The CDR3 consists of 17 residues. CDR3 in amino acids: CASSEPLTSGTINEQFF. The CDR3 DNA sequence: TGTGCCAGCAGCGAGCCCTTAACTAGCGGGACAATTAATGAGCAGTTCTTC.

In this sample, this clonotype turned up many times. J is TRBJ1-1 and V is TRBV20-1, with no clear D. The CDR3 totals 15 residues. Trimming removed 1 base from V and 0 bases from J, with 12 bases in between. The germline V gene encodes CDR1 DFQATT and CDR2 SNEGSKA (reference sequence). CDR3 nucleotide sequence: TGCAGTGCTAGAGCCTACGGGTGGCTGAACACTGAAGCTTTCTTT. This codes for CSARAYGWLNTEAFF.

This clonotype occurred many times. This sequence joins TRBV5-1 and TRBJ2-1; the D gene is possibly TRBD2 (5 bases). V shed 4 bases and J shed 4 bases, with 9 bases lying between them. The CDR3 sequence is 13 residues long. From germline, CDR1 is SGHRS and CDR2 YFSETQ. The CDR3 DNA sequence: TGCGCCAGCAGCCCGACTACTTACAATGAGCAGTTCTTC. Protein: CASSPTTYNEQFF.

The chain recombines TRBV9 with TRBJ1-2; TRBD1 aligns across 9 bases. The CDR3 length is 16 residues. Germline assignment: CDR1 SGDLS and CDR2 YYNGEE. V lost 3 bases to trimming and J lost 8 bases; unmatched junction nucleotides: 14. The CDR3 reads CASSAQGQGEVRGYTF. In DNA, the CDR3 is TGTGCCAGCAGCGCCCAGGGACAGGGCGAAGTGAGAGGCTACACCTTC. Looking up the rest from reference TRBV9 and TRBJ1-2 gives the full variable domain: DSGVTQTPKHLITATGQRVTLRCSPRSGDLSVYWYQQSLDQGLQFLIQYYNGEERAKGNILERFSAQQFPDLHSELNLSSLELGDSALYFCASSAQGQGEVRGYTFGSGTRLTVV.

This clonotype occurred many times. The CDR3 is CASSKTGTTDYHEQYF. The CDR3, as DNA: TGTGCCAGCAGTAAAACCGGGACTACTGACTATCACGAGCAGTACTTC. The chain joins TRBV6-2 or TRBV6-3 to TRBJ2-7; TRBD2 aligns across 7 bases. Trimming cost V 5 bases and J 5 bases; bases outside gene matches: 15. CDR1 MNHEY and CDR2 SVGEGT come from the germline V gene. This CDR3 contains 16 residues.

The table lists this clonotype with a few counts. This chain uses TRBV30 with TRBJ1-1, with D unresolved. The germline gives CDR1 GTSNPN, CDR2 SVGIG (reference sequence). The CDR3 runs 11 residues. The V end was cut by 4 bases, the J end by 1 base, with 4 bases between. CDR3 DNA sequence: TGTGCCTGGAACGCGAACACTGAAGCTTTCTTT. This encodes CAWNANTEAFF. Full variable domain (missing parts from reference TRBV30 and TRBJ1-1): SQTIHQWPATLVQPVGSPLSLECTVEGTSNPNLYWYRQAAGRGLQLLFYSVGIGQISSEVPQNLSASRPQDRQFILSSKKLLLSDSGFYLCAWNANTEAFFGQGTRLTVV.

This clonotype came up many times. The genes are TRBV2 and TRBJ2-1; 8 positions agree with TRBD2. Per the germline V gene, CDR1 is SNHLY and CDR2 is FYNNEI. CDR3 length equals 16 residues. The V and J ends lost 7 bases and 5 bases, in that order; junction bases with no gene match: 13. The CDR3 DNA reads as TGTGCCAGCAAGGGAATAGTAGCGGGACTCAACAATGAGCAGTTCTTC. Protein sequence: CASKGIVAGLNNEQFF.

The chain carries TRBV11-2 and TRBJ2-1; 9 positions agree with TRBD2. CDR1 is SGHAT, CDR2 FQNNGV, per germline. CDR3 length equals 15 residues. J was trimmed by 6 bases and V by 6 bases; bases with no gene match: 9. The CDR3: CASRSISGRGNEQFF. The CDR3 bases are TGTGCCAGCAGATCCATTAGCGGGAGAGGCAATGAGCAGTTCTTC.

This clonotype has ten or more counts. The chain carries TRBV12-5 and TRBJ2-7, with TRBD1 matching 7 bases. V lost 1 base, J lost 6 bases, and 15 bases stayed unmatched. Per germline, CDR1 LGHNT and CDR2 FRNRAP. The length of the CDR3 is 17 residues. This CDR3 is CASGLAAPGTVSVEQYF. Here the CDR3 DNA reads TGTGCTAGTGGTTTGGCAGCACCCGGGACAGTGTCCGTCGAGCAGTACTTC.

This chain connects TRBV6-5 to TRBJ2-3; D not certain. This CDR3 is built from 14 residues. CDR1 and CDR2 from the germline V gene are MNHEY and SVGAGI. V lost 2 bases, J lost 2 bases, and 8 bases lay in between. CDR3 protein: CASSYGRVTDTQYF. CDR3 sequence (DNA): TGTGCCAGCAGTTACGGCAGAGTCACAGATACGCAGTATTTT.

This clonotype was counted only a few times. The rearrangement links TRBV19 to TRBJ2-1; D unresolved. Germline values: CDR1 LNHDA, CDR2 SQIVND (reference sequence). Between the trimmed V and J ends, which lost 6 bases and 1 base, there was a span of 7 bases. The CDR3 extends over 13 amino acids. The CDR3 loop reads CASRPMSYNEQFF. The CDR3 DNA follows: TGTGCCAGTAGGCCCATGTCCTACAATGAGCAGTTCTTC.

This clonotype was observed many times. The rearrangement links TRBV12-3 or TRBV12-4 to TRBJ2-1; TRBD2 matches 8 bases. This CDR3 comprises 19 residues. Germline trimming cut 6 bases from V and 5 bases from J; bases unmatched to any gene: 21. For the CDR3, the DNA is TGTGCCAGCAGCAACCCGGGACTAGACGGAGGACCGGAGGACAATGAGCAGTTCTTC. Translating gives CASSNPGLDGGPEDNEQFF.

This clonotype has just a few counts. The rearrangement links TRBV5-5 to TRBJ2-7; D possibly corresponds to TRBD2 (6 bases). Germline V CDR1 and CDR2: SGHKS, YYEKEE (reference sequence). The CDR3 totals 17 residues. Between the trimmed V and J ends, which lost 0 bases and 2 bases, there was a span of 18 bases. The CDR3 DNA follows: TGTGCCAGCAGCTTGGCCGGGGTGGGAGGCCCCCCCTACGAGCAGTACTTC. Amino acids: CASSLAGVGGPPYEQYF.

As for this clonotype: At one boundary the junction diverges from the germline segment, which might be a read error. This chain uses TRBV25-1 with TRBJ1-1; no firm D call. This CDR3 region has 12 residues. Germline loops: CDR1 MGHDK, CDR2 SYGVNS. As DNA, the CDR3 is TGTGCCAGCAGTGACTCGCACCGTAAGCTTGCCTTT. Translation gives CASSDSHRKLAF.

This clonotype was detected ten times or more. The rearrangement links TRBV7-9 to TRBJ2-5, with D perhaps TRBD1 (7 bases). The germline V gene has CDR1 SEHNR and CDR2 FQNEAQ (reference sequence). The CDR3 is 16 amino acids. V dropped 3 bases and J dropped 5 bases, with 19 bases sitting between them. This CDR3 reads CASSFFAGTRGETQYF. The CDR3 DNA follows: TGTGCCAGCAGCTTCTTCGCGGGGACCAGGGGGGAGACCCAGTACTTC.

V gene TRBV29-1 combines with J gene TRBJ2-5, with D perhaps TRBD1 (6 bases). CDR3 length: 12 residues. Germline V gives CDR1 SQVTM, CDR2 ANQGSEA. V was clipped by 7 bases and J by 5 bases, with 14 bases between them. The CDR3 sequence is CSANRDRETQYF. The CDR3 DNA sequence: TGCAGCGCTAACAGGGATCGGGAGACCCAGTACTTC.

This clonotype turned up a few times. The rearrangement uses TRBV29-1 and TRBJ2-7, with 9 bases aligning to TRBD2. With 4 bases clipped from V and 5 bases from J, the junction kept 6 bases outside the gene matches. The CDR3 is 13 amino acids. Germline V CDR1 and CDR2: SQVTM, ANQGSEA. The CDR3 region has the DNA TGCAGCGTTGTGGCGGGAGGGTTCGACGAGCAGTACTTC. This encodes CSVVAGGFDEQYF.

The CDR3 is CASSRGTSGSRQYF. CDR3 sequence (DNA): TGCGCCAGCAGCCGCGGGACTAGCGGGAGTCGCCAGTACTTC. The genes are TRBV4-3 and TRBJ2-5; 14 bases match TRBD2. Looked up from germline, CDR1 is LGHNA and CDR2 is YSLEER. The CDR3 runs 14 residues. The junction had 5 bases not matched to a gene; V was cut back by 4 bases and J by 10 bases.

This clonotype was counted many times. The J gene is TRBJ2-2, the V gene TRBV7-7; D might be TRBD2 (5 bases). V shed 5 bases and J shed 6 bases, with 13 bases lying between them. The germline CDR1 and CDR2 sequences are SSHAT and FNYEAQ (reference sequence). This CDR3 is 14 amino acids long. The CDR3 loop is CASSLQYSAGELFF. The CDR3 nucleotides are TGTGCCAGCAGCCTGCAGTATAGCGCCGGGGAGCTGTTTTTT.

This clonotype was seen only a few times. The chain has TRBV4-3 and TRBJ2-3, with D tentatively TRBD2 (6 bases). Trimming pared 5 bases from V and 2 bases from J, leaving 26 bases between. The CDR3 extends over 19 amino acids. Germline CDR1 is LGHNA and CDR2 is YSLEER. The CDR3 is CASSEALSRLVYSTDTQYF. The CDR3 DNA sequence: TGCGCCAGCAGCGAGGCGCTAAGTCGACTAGTCTATTCCACAGATACGCAGTATTTT.

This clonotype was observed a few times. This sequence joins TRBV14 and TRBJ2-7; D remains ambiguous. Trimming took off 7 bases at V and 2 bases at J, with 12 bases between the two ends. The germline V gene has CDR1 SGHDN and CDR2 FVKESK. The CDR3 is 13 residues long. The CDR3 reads CASTLLPTYEQYF. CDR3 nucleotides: TGTGCCAGCACCCTCCTCCCCACCTACGAGCAGTACTTC.

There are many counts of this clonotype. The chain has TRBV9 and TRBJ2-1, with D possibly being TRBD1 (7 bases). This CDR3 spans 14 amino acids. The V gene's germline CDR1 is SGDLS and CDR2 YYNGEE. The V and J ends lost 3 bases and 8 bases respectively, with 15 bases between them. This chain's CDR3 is CASSGVGGTDEQFF. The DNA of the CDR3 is TGTGCCAGCAGCGGAGTGGGCGGGACAGATGAGCAGTTCTTC.

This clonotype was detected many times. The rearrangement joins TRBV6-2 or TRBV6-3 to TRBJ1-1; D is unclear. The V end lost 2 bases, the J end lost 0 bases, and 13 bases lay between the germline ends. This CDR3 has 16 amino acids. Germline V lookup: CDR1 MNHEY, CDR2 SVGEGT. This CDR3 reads CASSYRTATLNTEAFF. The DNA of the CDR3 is TGTGCCAGCAGTTACAGGACCGCGACCTTGAACACTGAAGCTTTCTTT.

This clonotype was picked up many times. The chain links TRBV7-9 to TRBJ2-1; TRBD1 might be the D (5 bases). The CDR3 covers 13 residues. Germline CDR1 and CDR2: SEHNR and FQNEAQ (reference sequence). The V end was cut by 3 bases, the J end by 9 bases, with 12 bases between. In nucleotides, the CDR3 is TGTGCCAGCAGCTTGGGCCAGGGTGGTGAGCAGTTCTTC. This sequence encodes CASSLGQGGEQFF.

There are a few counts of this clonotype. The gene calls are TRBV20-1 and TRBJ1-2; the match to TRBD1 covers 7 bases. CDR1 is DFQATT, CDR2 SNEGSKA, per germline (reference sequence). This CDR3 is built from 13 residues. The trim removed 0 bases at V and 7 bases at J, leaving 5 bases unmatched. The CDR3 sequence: CSARDLGTVGYTF. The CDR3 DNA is TGCAGTGCTAGAGATTTGGGGACAGTTGGCTACACCTTC.

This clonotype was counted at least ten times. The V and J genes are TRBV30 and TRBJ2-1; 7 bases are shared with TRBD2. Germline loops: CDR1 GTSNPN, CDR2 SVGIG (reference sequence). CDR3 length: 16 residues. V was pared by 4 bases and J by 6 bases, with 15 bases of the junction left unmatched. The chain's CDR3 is CAWTRSGGRLGNEQFF. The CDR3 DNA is TGTGCCTGGACGAGATCGGGCGGGAGACTGGGCAATGAGCAGTTCTTC.

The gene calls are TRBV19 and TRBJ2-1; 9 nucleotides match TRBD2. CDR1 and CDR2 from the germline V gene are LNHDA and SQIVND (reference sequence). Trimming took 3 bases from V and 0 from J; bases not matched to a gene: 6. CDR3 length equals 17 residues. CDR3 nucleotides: TGTGCCAGTAGTATGGGAGCGGGAGGTTACTCCTACAATGAGCAGTTCTTC. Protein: CASSMGAGGYSYNEQFF. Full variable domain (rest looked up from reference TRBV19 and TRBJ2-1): DGGITQSPKYLFRKEGQNVTLSCEQNLNHDAMYWYRQDPGQGLRLIYYSQIVNDFQKGDIAEGYSVSREKKESFPLTVTSAQKNPTAFYLCASSMGAGGYSYNEQFFGPGTRLTVL.

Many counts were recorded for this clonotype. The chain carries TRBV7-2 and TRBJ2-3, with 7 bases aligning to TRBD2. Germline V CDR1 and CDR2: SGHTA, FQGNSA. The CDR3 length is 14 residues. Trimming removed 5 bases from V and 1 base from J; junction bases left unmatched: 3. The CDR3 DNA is TGTGCCAGCAGCGTGAGCGGGGGCACAGATACGCAGTATTTT. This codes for CASSVSGGTDTQYF.

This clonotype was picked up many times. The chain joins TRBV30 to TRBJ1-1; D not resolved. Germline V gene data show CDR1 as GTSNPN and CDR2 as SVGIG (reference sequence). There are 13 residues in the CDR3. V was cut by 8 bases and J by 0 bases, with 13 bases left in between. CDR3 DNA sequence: TGTGCCGGGCACGGACGGGTGAACACTGAAGCTTTCTTT. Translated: CAGHGRVNTEAFF.

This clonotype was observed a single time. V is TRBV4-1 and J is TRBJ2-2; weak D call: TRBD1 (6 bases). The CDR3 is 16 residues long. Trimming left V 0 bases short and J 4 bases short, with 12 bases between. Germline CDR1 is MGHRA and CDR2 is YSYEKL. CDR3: CASSQDYGQFTGELFF. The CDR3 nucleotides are TGCGCCAGCAGCCAAGATTACGGACAGTTCACCGGGGAGCTGTTTTTT.